These 3 T cell receptor beta chains originate from one sample sequenced in a study of blood T cell repertoires in COVID-19. TCRdb's copy holds only in-frame clones and misses some; the assay was immunoSEQ multiplex PCR. Among approximately 240,000 clones listed, around four fifths were seen once. The sequenced sample consisted of peripheral blood. These receptors were taken from an elderly woman with active or convalescent COVID-19.

The V and J genes are TRBV27 and TRBJ1-1; D is perhaps TRBD1 (6 bases). The CDR3 is 15 amino acids. Germline lookup yields CDR1 MNHEY and CDR2 SMNVEV (reference sequence). Deletions cut 4 bases from V and 4 bases from J, with 16 bases between. The CDR3 region is CASSSLGGRITEAFF. Written as DNA, the CDR3 is TGTGCCAGCAGTTCGCTGGGGGGGCGGATCACTGAAGCTTTCTTT.

The J gene is TRBJ2-3, the V gene TRBV4-3, with 13 bases that match TRBD2. The V gene end was trimmed by 3 bases and the J gene end by 6 bases; junction bases not matched to a gene: 18. Germline V gene data show CDR1 as LGHNA and CDR2 as YSLEER. The CDR3 has 20 amino acids. The CDR3, as DNA: TGCGCCAGCAGCCACCTTAGGGAACCCGGGACTAGCGGGGAAGCCGATACGCAGTATTTT. This translates into CASSHLREPGTSGEADTQYF.

This chain uses TRBV6-5 with TRBJ1-2, with 8 bases that match TRBD1. Germline CDR1 is MNHEY and CDR2 is SVGAGI. The CDR3 is made up of 14 amino acids. V shed 4 bases, J shed 7 bases, and the junction held 8 bases outside the gene matches. In DNA form, the CDR3 reads TGTGCCAGCAGTTCCCGGACAGGGAGGTCTGGCTACACCTTC. Encoded protein: CASSSRTGRSGYTF.